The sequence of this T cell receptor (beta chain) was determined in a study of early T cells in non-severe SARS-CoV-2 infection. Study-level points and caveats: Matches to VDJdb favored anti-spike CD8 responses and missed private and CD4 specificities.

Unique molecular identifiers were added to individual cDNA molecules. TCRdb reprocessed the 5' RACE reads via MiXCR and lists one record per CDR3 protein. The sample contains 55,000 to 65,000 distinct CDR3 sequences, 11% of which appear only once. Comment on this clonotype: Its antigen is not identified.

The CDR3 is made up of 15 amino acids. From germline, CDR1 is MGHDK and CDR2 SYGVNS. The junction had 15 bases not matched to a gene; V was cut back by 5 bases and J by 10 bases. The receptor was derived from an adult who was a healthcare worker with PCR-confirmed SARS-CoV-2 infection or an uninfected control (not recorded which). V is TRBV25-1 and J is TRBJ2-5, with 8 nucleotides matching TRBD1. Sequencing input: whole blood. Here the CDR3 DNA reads TGTGCCAGCAGTCGGGCCGGGACAGGATTCAGTGGCCAGTACTTC. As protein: CASSRAGTGFSGQYF.